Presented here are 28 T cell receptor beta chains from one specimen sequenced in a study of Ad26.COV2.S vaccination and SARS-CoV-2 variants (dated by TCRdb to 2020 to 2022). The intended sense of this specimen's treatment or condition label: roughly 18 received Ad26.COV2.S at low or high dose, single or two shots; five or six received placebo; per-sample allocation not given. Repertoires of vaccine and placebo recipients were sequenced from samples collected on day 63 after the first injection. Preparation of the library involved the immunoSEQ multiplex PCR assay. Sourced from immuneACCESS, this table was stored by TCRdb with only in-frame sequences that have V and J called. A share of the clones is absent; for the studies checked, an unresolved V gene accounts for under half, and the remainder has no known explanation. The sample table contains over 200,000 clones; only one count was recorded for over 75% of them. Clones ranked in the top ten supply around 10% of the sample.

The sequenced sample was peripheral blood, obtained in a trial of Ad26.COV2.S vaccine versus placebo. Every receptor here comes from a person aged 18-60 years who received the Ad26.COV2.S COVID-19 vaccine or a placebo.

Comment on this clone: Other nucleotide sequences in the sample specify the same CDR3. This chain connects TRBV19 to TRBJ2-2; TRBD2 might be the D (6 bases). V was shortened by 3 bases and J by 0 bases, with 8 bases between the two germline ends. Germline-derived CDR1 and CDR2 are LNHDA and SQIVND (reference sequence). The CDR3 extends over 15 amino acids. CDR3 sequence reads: CASSIGGANTGELFF. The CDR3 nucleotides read TGTGCCAGTAGTATCGGCGGGGCGAACACCGGGGAGCTGTTTTTT.

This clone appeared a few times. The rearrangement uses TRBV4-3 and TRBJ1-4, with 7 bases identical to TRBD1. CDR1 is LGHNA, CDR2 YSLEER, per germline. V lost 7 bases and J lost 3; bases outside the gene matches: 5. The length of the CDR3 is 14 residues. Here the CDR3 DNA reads TGCGCCAGCAAGGGCCAGGGGGCTAATGAAAAACTGTTTTTT. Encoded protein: CASKGQGANEKLFF.

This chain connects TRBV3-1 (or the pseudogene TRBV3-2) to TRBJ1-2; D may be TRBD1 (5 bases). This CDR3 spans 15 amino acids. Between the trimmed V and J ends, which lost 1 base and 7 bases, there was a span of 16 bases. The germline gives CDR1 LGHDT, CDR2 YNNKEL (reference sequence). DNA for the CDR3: TGTGCCAGCAGCCAAGGGGGACTCCTCAGGGCTGGCTACACCTTC. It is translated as CASSQGGLLRAGYTF.

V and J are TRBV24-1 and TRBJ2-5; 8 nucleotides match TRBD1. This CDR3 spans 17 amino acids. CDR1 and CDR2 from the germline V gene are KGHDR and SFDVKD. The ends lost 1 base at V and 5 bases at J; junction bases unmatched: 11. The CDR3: CATSDFGKAGGLETQYF. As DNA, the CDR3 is TGTGCCACCAGTGATTTCGGGAAGGCAGGGGGCTTGGAGACCCAGTACTTC.

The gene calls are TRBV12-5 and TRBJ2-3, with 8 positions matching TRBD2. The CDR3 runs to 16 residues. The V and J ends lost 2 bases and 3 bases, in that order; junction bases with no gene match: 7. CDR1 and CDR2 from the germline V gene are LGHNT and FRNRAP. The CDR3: CASGLRVAGTTDTQYF. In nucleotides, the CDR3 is TGTGCTAGTGGTTTGAGGGTAGCGGGGACGACAGATACGCAGTATTTT.

The CDR3 protein is CATSSGGNQPQHF. The CDR3 nucleotides read TGTGCCACCTCATCGGGGGGGAATCAGCCCCAGCATTTT. This chain connects TRBV12-3 or TRBV12-4 to TRBJ1-5, with D maybe TRBD1 (5 bases). This CDR3 contains 13 residues. Trimming pared 10 bases from V and 4 bases from J, leaving 14 bases between.

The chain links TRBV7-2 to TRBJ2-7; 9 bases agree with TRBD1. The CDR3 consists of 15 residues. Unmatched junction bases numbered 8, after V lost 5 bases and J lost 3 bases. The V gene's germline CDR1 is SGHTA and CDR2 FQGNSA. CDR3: CASSPGQGEYYEQYF. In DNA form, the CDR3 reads TGTGCCAGCAGCCCGGGACAGGGCGAATACTACGAGCAGTACTTC. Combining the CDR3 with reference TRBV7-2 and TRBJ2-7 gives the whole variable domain GAGVSQSPSNKVTEKGKDVELRCDPISGHTALYWYRQSLGQGLEFLIYFQGNSAPDKSGLPSDRFSAERTGGSVSTLTIQRTQQEDSAVYLCASSPGQGEYYEQYFGPGTRLTVT.

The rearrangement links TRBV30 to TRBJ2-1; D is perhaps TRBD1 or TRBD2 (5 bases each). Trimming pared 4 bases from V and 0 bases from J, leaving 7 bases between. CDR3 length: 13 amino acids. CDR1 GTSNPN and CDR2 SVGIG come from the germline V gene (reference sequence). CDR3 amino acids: CAWTGSSYNEQFF. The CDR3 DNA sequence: TGTGCCTGGACAGGGAGCTCCTACAATGAGCAGTTCTTC.

CDR3 residues: CASSPNRFNEKLFF. The CDR3 DNA follows: TGCGCCAGCAGCCCAAACAGATTTAATGAAAAACTGTTTTTT. The chain couples TRBV4-3 to TRBJ1-4, with no clear D. The CDR3 has 14 residues. The germline V gene encodes CDR1 LGHNA and CDR2 YSLEER. V lost 4 bases and J 4 bases, leaving 10 bases between the germline ends.

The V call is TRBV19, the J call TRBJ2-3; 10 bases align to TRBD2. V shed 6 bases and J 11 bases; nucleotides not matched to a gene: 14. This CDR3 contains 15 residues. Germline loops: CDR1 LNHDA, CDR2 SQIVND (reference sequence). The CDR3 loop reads CASSKWASGGLGQYF. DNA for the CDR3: TGTGCCAGTAGCAAGTGGGCTAGCGGGGGTCTTGGGCAGTATTTT.

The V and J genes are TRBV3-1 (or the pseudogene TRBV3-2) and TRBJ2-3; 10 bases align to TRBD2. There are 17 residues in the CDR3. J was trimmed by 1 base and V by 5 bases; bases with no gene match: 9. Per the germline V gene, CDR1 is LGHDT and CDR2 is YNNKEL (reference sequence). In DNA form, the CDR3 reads TGTGCCAGCAGCGGCGCTAGCGGGAGAGGCGGCACAGATACGCAGTATTTT. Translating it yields CASSGASGRGGTDTQYF.

The CDR3 spells CAGGAAGGVVDTQYF. In DNA, the CDR3 is TGTGCCGGGGGGGCCGCCGGTGGTGTAGTAGATACGCAGTATTTT. V gene TRBV6-8 combines with J gene TRBJ2-3; a possible D gene is TRBD2 (7 bases). There are 15 residues in the CDR3. V was trimmed by 11 bases and J by 5 bases, leaving 23 bases between them. Germline V gene lookup returns CDR1 MNHGY and CDR2 SAAAGT.

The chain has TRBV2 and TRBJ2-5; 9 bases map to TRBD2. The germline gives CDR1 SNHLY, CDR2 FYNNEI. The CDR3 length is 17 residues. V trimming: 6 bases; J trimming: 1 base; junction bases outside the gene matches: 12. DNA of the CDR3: TGTGCCAGCAGAGCCTCGACTAGCGGAGCGCTCCAAGAGACCCAGTACTTC. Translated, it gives CASRASTSGALQETQYF.

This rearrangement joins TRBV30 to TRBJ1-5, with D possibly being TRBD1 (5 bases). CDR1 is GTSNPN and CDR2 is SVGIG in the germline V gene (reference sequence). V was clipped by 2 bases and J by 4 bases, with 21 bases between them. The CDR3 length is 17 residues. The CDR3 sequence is CAWSHPPIGTGNQPQHF. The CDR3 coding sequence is TGTGCCTGGAGTCACCCTCCCATCGGGACGGGAAATCAGCCCCAGCATTTT.

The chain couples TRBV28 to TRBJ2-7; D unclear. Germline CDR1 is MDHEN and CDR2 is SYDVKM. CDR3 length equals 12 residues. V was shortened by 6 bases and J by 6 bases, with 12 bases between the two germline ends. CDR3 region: CASRPPSGEQYF. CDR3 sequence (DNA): TGTGCCAGCAGGCCCCCTAGTGGCGAGCAGTACTTC.

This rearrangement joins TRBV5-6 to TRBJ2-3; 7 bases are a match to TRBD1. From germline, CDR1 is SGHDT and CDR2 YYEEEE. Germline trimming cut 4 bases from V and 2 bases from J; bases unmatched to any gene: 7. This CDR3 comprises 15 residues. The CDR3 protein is CASSPQGDFTDTQYF. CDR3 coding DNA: TGTGCCAGCAGCCCGCAGGGGGATTTCACAGATACGCAGTATTTT.

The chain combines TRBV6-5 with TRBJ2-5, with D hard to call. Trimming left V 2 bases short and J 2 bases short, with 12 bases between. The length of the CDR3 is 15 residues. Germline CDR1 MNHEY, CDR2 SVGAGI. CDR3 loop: CASSYGPGQQETQYF. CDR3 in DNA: TGTGCCAGCAGTTACGGTCCAGGCCAACAAGAGACCCAGTACTTC.

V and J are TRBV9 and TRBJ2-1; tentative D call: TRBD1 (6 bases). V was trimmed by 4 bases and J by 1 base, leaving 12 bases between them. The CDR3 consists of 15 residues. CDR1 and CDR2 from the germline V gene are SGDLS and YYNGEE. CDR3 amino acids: CASSFGQPSYNEQFF. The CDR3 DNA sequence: TGTGCCAGCAGCTTTGGACAGCCATCCTACAATGAGCAGTTCTTC. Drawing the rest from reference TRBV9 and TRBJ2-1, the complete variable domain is DSGVTQTPKHLITATGQRVTLRCSPRSGDLSVYWYQQSLDQGLQFLIQYYNGEERAKGNILERFSAQQFPDLHSELNLSSLELGDSALYFCASSFGQPSYNEQFFGPGTRLTVL.

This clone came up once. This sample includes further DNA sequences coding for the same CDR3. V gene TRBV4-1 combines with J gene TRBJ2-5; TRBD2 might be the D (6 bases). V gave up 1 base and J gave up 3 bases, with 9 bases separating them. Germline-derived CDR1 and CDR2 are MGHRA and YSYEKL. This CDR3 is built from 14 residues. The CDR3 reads CASSQVGGEETQYF. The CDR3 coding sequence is TGCGCCAGCAGCCAAGTCGGGGGAGAAGAGACCCAGTACTTC.

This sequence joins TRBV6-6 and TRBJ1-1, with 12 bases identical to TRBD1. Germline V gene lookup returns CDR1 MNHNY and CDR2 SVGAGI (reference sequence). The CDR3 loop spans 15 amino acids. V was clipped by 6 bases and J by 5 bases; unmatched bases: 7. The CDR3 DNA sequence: TGTGCCAGCAGCCCCGGGACAGGGGGCGGGACTGAAGCTTTCTTT. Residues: CASSPGTGGGTEAFF.

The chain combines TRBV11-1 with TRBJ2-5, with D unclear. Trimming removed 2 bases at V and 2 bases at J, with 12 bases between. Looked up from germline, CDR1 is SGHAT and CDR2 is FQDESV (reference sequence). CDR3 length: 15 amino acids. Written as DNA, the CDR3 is TGTGCCAGCAGCTTAAGCCTCCAACTTCAAGAGACCCAGTACTTC. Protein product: CASSLSLQLQETQYF.

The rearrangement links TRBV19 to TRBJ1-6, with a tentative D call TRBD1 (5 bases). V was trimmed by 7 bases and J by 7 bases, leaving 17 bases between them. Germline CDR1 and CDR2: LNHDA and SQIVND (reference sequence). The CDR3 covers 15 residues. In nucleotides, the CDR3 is TGTGCCAGTACCCGGGGTGGGGACGGCAATTCACCCCTCCACTTT. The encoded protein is CASTRGGDGNSPLHF.

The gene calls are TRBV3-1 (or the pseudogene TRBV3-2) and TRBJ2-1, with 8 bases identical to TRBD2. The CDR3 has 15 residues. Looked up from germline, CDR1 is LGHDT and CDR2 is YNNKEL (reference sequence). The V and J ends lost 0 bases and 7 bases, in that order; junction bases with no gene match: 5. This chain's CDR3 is CASSQESGGWNEQFF. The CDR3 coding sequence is TGTGCCAGCAGCCAAGAATCGGGGGGGTGGAATGAGCAGTTCTTC.

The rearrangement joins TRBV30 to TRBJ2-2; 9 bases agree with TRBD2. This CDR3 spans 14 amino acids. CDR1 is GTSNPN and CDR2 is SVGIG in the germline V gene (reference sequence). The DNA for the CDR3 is TGTGCATTTGAGCGGGGGGCGGACACCGGGGAGCTGTTTTTT. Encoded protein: CAFERGADTGELFF. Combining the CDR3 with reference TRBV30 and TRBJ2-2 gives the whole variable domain SQTIHQWPATLVQPVGSPLSLECTVEGTSNPNLYWYRQAAGRGLQLLFYSVGIGQISSEVPQNLSASRPQDRQFILSSKKLLLSDSGFYLCAFERGADTGELFFGEGSRLTVL.

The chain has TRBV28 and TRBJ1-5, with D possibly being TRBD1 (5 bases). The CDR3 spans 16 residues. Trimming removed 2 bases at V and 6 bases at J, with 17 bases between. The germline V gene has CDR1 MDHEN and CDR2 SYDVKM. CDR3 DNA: TGTGCCAGCAGTTTACTCCCCGGGGGTTTAGGTCAGCCCCAGCATTTT. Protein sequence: CASSLLPGGLGQPQHF.

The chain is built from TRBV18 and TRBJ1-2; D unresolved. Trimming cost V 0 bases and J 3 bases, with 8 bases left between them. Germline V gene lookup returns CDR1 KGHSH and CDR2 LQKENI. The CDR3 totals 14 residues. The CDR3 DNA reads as TGTGCCAGCTCACCACCTGGGAAGGACTATGGCTACACCTTC. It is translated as CASSPPGKDYGYTF.

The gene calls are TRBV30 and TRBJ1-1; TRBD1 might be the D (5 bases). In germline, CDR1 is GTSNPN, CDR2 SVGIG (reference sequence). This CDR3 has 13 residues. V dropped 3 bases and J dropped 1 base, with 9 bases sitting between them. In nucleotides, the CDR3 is TGTGCCTGGAGCGGAGGGGAGAACACTGAAGCTTTCTTT. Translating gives CAWSGGENTEAFF.

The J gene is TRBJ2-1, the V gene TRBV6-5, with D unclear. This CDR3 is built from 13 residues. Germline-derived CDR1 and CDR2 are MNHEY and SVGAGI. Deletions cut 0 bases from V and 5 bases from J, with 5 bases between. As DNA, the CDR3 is TGTGCCAGCAGTTACTCGCTCGACAATGAGCAGTTCTTC. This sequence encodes CASSYSLDNEQFF.